This is a list of T cell receptor beta chains from one sample in a study of T cells in severe cutaneous drug reactions. TCRdb reprocessed the multiplex PCR reads; each CDR3 protein has one entry and no DNA is given. This table holds some 4,100 distinct CDR3 sequences. The sequenced material came from PBMCs. Every receptor here comes from a human donor with Stevens-Johnson syndrome, a severe cutaneous drug reaction. Each CDR3 is given with its conserved first and last residue.

j_call v_call cdr3_aa
TRBJ2-5 TRBV4-1 CASSQARGQETQYF
TRBJ2-3 TRBV7-2 CASSSGTSGNLGTDTQYF
TRBJ1-1 TRBV20-1 CSASFVTENTEAFF
TRBJ2-3 TRBV24-1 CATKASVNTDTQYF
TRBJ2-1 TRBV6-2/TRBV6-3 CAGRRDGSSYNEQFF
TRBJ1-1 TRBV28 CASSHRGNTEAFF
TRBJ2-7 TRBV9 CASSHGTGGVEQYF
TRBJ1-6 TRBV4-1 CASSQDQAGGSPLHF
TRBJ2-1 TRBV19 CASSITLAGTWQFF
TRBJ2-7 TRBV7-9 CASSITSGSDEQYF